What follows is one T cell receptor (beta chain) and its context. The sample belongs to a study of T cells expressing NK-cell markers. TCRdb re-analyzed the 5' RACE reads; it lists each CDR3 protein once, without DNA. This sample's clone table lists 400,000 to 500,000 distinct CDR3 sequences. Input material: blood T cells: a sorted CD56 or NKG2C T cell subset, CD4+ or CD8+ T cells, or bulk PBMC T cells (not recorded which). The receptor was isolated from a woman aged 18-70 years in good health.

The CDR3 is CASSYSDREGYTF. The V call is TRBV6-2 or TRBV6-3, the J call TRBJ1-2; lacking DNA, the TRBD1 call made by TCRdb goes unchecked. The germline V gene encodes CDR1 MNHEY and CDR2 SVGEGT. This CDR3 spans 13 amino acids.